This TCR beta chain was recovered during a study of blood T cell repertoires in COVID-19. Study context: Sites in the United States, Italy and Spain provided acute and convalescent COVID-19 samples.

The protocol was immunoSEQ multiplex PCR, while the TCRdb copy is restricted to in-frame clones and leaves out a portion. Of some 500,000 clones listed, 70% to 90% were seen once; the top ten hold less than 9.5%. It was during active infection that Seattle patients were enrolled and then longitudinally followed. The CDR3 length is 13 residues. The V end was cut by 5 bases, the J end by 14 bases, with 16 bases between. Germline V CDR1 and CDR2: LNHDA, SQIVND (reference sequence). The chain links TRBV19 to TRBJ1-6; D is unclear. The sequenced material came from peripheral blood. The clonotype originates from a woman between 50 and 59 years old with COVID-19, enrolled during active disease. CDR3 sequence reads: CASSSGLLLTLHF. For the CDR3, the DNA is TGTGCCAGTAGTTCTGGACTCCTGTTAACCCTCCACTTT.